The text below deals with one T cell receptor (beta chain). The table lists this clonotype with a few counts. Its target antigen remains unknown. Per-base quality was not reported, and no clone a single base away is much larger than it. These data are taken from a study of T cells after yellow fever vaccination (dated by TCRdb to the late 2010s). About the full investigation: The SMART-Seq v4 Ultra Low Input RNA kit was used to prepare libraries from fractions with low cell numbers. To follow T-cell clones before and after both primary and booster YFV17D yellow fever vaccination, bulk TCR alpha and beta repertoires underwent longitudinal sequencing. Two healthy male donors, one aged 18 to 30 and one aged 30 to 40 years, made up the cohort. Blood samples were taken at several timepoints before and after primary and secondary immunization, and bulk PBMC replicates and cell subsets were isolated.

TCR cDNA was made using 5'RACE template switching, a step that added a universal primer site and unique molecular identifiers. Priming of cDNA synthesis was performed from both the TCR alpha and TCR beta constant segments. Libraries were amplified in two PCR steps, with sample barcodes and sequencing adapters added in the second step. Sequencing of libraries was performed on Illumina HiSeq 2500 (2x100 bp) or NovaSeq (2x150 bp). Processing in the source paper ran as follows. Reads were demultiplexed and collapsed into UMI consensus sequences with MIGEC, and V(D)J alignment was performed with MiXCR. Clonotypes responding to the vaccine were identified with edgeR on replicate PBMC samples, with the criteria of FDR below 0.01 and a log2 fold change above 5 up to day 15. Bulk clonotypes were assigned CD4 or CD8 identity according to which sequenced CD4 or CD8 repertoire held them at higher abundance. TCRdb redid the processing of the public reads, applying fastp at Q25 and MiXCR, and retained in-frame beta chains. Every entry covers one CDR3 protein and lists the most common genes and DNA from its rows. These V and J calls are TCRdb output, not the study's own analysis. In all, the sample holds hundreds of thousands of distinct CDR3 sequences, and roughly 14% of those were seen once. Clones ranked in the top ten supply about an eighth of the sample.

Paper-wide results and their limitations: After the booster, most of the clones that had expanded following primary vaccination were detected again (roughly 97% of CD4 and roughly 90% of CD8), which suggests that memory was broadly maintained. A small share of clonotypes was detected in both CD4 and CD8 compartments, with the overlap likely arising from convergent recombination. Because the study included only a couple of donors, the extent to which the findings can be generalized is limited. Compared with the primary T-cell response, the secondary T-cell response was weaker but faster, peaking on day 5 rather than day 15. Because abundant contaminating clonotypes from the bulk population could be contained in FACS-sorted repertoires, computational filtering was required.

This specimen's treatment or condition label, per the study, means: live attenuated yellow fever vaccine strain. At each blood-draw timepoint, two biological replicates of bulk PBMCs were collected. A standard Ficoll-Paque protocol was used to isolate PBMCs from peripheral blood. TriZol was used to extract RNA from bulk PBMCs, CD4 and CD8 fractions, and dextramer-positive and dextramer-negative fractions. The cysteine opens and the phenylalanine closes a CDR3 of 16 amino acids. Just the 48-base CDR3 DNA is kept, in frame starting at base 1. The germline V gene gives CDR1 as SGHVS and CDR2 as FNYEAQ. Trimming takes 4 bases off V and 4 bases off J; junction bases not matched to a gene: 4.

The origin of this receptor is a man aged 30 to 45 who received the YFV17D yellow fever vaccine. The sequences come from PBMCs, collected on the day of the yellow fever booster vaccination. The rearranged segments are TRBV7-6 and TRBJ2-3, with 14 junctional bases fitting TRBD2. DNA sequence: TGTGCCAGCAGCTACGGGACTAGCGGGAGCGCAGATACGCAGTATTTT. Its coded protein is CASSYGTSGSADTQYF.